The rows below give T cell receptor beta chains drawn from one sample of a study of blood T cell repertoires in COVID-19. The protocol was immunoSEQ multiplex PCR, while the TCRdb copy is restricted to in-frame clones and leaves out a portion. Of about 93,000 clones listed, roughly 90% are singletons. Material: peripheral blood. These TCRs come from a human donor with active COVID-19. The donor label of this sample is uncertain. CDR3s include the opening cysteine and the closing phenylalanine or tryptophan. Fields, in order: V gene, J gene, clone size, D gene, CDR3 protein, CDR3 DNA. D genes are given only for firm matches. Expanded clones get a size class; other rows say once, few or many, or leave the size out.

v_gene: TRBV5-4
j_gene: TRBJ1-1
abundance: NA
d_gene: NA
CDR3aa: CASSFRGNTEAFF
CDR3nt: TGTGCCAGCAGCTTCCGGGGAAACACTGAAGCTTTCTTT

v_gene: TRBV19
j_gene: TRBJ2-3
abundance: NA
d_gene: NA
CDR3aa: CASSPESTDTQYF
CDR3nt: TGTGCCAGTAGCCCTGAGTCGACAGATACGCAGTATTTT

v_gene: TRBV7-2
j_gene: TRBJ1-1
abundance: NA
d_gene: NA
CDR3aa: CASSFGILVNTEAFF
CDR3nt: TGTGCCAGCAGCTTCGGGATTTTGGTGAACACTGAAGCTTTCTTT

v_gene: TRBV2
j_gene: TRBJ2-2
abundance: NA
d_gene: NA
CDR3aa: CASSDGGPNTGELFF
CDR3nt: TGTGCCAGCAGTGACGGGGGTCCGAACACCGGGGAGCTGTTTTTT

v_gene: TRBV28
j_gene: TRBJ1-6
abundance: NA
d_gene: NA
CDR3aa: CAIRNSRQYNSPLHF
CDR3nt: TGTGCCATTCGCAACTCGCGACAGTATAATTCACCCCTCCACTTT

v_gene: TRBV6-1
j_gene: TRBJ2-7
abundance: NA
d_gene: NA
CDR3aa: CASSERGYEQYF
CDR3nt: TGTGCCAGCAGTGAACGGGGTTACGAGCAGTACTTC

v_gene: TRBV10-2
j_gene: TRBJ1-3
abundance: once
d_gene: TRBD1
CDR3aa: CASRVTGTDSGNTIYF
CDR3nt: TGCGCCAGCAGGGTGACAGGGACCGACTCTGGAAACACCATATATTTT

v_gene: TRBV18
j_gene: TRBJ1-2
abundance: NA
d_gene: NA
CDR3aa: CASSPGASNYGYTF
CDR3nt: TGTGCCAGCTCACCAGGGGCATCGAACTATGGCTACACCTTC

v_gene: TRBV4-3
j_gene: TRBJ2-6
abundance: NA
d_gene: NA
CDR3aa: CASSQPAGSSGANVLTF
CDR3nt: TGCGCCAGCAGCCAACCGGCGGGCAGCTCTGGGGCCAACGTCCTGACTTTC

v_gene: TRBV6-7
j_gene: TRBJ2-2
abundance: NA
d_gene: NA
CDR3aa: CASSYLLGGTGELFF
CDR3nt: TGTGCCAGCAGTTACCTCTTAGGGGGCACCGGGGAGCTGTTTTTT

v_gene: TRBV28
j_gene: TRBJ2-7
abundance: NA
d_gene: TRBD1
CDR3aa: CASKATGTGDYEQYF
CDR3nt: TGTGCCAGCAAGGCAACCGGGACAGGGGACTACGAGCAGTACTTC

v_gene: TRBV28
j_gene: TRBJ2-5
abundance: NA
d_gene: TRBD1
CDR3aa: CASSSGTGGFHYRETQYF
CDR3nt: TGTGCCAGCAGTTCCGGGACAGGGGGCTTCCACTATCGGGAGACCCAGTACTTC

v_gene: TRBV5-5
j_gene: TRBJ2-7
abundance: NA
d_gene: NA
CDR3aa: CASSWGDGSYEQYF
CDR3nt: TGTGCCAGCAGCTGGGGGGACGGCTCCTACGAGCAGTACTTC

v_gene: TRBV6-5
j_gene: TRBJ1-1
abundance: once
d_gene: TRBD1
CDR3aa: CASSQTGARAFF
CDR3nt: TGTGCCAGCAGTCAAACAGGGGCGCGCGCTTTCTTT

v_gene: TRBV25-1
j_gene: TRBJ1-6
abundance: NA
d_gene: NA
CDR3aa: CASSDRGNSPLHF
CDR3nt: TGTGCCAGCAGTGATCGGGGGAATTCACCCCTCCACTTT

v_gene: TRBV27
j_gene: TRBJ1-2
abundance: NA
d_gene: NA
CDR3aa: CASSPPGSYGYTF
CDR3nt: TGTGCCAGCAGTCCCCCGGGTTCCTATGGCTACACCTTC

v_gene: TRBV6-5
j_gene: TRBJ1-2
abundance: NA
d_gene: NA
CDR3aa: CASRNRHNYGYTF
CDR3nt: TGTGCCAGCAGGAACAGGCATAACTATGGCTACACCTTC

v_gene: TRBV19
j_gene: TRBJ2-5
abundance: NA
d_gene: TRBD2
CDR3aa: CASSILAGETQYF
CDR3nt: TGTGCCAGTAGTATTTTAGCGGGGGAGACCCAGTACTTC

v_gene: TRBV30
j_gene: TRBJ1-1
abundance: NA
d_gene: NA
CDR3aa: CAWNPDSPLGGEAFF
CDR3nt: TGTGCCTGGAACCCCGACAGCCCCTTGGGTGGTGAAGCTTTCTTT

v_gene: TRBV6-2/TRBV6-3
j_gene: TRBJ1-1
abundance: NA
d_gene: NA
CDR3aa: CASSLSNIEAFF
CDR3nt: TGTGCCAGCAGCCTCTCAAACATTGAAGCTTTCTTT

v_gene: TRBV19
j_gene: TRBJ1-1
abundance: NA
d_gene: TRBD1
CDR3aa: CASKNTGTGDTEAFF
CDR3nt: TGTGCCAGTAAGAACACGGGGACAGGGGACACTGAAGCTTTCTTT

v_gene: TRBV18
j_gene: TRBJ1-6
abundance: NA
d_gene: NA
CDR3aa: CASSPGRGHNSPLHF
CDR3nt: TGTGCCAGCTCACCAGGCAGGGGACATAATTCACCCCTCCACTTT

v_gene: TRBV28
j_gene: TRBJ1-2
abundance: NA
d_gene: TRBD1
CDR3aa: CASSSDGQGAYGYTF
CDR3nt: TGTGCCAGCAGTAGTGATGGACAGGGCGCCTATGGCTACACCTTC

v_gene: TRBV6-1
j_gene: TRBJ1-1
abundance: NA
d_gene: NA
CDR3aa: CASSIGGGNTEAFF
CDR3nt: TGTGCCAGCAGTATCGGGGGAGGGAACACTGAAGCTTTCTTT

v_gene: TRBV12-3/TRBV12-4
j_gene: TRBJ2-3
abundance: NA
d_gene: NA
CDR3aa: CASSSVDTQYF
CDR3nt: TGTGCCAGCAGTTCGGTGGATACGCAGTATTTT

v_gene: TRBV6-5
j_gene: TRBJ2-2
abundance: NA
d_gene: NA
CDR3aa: CASSYEDGELFF
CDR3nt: TGTGCCAGCAGTTACGAGGACGGGGAGCTGTTTTTT

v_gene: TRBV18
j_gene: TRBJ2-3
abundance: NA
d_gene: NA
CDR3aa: CASSDLNLATDTQYF
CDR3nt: TGTGCCAGCTCTGATCTCAATTTAGCTACGGATACGCAGTATTTT

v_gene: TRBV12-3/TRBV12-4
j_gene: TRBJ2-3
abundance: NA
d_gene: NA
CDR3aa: CASSFRGTDTQYF
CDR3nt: TGTGCCAGCAGTTTTCGGGGCACAGATACGCAGTATTTT

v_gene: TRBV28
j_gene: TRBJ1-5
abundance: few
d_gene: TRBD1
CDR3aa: CASRRTGGGQPQHF
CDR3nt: TGTGCCAGCAGGCGAACAGGGGGCGGGCAGCCCCAGCATTTT

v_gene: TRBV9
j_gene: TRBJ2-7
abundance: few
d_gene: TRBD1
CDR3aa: CASSQTGDLSYEQYF
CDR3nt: TGTGCCAGCAGCCAAACAGGGGACCTCTCCTACGAGCAGTACTTC

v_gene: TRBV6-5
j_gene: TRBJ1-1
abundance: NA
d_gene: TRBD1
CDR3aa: CASSSQGALGTEAFF
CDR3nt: TGTGCCAGCAGTTCACAGGGGGCTTTAGGCACTGAAGCTTTCTTT

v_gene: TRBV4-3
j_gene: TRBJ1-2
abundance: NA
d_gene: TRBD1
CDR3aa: CASSHPDRGRDGYTF
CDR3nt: TGCGCCAGCAGCCACCCGGACAGGGGGCGAGATGGCTACACCTTC

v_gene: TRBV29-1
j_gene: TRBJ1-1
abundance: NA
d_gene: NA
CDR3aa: CSVDQGTEAFF
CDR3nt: TGCAGCGTTGATCAGGGCACTGAAGCTTTCTTT

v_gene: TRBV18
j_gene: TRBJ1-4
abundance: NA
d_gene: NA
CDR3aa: CASSPGTRNEKLFF
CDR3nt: TGTGCCAGCTCACCCGGGACACGAAATGAAAAACTGTTTTTT

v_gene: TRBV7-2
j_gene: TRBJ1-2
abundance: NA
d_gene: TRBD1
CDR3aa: CASSPDRVYGYTF
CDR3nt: TGTGCCAGCAGCCCAGACAGGGTCTATGGCTACACCTTC

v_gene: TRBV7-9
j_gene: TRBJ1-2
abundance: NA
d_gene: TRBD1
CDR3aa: CASSLTQGANYGYTF
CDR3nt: TGTGCCAGCAGCTTAACACAGGGGGCTAACTATGGCTACACCTTC

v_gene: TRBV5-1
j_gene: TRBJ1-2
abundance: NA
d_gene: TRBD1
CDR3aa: CASSLASGQGYYTF
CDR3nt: TGCGCCAGCAGCTTGGCCTCCGGACAGGGATACTACACCTTC

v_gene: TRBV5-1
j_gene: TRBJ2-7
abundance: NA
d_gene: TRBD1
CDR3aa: CASKPGTGGYEQYF
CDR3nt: TGCGCCAGCAAGCCCGGGACAGGAGGTTACGAGCAGTACTTC

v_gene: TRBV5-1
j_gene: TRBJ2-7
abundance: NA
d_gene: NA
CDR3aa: CASSLEQALIF
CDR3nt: TGCGCCAGCAGCTTGGAACAGGCACTAATTTTC

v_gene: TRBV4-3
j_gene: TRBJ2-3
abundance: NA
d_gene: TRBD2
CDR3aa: CASSQATSGGSSTDTQYF
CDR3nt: TGCGCCAGCAGCCAAGCGACTAGCGGGGGGAGTAGCACAGATACGCAGTATTTT

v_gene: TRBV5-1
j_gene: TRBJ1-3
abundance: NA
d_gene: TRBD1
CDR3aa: CASLGGQVGGNTIYF
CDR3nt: TGCGCCAGCCTGGGAGGACAGGTTGGAGGAAACACCATATATTTT

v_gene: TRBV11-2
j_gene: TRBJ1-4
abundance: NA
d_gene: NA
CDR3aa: CASSPLVRSEKLFF
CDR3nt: TGTGCCAGCAGCCCCCTAGTAAGGTCAGAAAAACTGTTTTTT

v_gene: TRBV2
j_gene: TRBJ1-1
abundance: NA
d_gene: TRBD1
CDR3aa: CASSSTGGQTEAFF
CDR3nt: TGTGCCAGCAGTTCGACAGGGGGCCAGACTGAAGCTTTCTTT

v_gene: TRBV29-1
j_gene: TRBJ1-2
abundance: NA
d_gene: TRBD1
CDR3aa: CSADRGYGYTF
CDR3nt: TGCAGCGCTGACAGGGGCTATGGCTACACCTTC

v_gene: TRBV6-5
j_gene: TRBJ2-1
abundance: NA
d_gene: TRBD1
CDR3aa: CASSFPGTGRNEQFF
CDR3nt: TGTGCCAGCAGTTTCCCCGGGACAGGGAGGAATGAGCAGTTCTTC

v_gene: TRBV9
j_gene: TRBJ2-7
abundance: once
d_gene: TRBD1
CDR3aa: CASSAGTGDSSYEQYF
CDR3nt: TGTGCCAGCAGCGCGGGGACAGGGGACTCCTCCTACGAGCAGTACTTC

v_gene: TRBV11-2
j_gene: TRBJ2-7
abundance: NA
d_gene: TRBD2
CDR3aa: CASSATGGGKIGSYEQYF
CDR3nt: TGTGCCAGCAGCGCGACGGGAGGGGGGAAAATTGGGTCCTACGAGCAGTACTTC

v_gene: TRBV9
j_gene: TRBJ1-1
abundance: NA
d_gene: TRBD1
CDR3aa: CASSLKSGTGYTEAFF
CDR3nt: TGTGCCAGCAGCCTAAAGTCCGGGACAGGGTACACTGAAGCTTTCTTT

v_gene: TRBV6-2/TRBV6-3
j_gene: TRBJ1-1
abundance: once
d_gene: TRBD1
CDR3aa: CASSLTGGRTEAFF
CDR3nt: TGTGCCAGCAGTCTGACAGGGGGCCGGACTGAAGCTTTCTTT

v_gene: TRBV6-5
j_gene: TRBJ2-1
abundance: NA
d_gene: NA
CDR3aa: CASVIPLWPNEQFF
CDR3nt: TGTGCCAGCGTGATCCCTCTGTGGCCCAATGAGCAGTTCTTC

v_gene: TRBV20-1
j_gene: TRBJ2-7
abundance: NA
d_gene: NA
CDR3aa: CSASRVYEQYF
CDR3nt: TGCAGTGCTAGTCGGGTCTACGAGCAGTACTTC

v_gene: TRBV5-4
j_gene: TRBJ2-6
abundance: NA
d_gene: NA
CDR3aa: CASSPTETSGANVLTF
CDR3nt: TGTGCCAGCAGCCCGACGGAGACCTCTGGGGCCAACGTCCTGACTTTC

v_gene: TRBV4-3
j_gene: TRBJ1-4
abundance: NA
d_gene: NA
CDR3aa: CASSATQGPFEKLFF
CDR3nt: TGCGCCAGCAGCGCCACACAGGGACCCTTTGAAAAACTGTTTTTT